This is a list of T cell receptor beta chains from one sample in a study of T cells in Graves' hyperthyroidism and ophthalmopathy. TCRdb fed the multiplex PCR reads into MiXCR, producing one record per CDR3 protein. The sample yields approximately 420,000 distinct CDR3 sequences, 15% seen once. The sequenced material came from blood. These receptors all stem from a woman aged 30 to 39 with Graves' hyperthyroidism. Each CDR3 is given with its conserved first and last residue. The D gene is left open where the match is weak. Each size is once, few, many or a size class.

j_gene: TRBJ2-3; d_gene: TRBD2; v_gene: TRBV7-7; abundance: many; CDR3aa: CASSKLAGRTDTQYF; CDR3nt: TGTGCTAGCAGCAAACTAGCGGGACGCACAGATACGCAGTATTTT
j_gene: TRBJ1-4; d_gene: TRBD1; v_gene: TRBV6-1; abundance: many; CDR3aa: CASRKTGREKLFF; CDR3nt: TGTGCCAGCAGAAAGACAGGGAGGGAAAAACTGTTTTTT
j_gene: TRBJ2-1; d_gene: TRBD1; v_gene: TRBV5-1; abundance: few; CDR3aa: CASSSGTGFLNEQFF; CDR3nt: TGCGCCAGCAGCTCCGGGACAGGGTTTCTAAATGAGCAGTTCTTC
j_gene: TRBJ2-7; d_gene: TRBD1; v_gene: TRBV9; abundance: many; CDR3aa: CASSVGQGIGYEQYF; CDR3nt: TGTGCCAGCAGCGTGGGACAGGGGATAGGGTACGAGCAGTACTTC
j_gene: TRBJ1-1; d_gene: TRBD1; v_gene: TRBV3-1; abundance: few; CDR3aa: CASSRGTGTEAFF; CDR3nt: TGTGCCAGCAGCCGAGGGACAGGCACTGAAGCTTTCTTT
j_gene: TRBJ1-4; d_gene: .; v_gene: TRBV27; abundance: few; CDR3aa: CASSLTDPGEKLFF; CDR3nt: TGTGCCAGCAGTTTGACCGACCCCGGTGAAAAACTGTTTTTT
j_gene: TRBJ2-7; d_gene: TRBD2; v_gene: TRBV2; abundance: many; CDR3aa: CASLGLDYEQYF; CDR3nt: TGTGCCAGCTTGGGACTAGACTACGAGCAGTACTTC
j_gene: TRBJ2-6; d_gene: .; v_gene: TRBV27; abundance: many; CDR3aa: CATRQGAGGANVLTF; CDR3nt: TGTGCCACTAGACAAGGGGCGGGTGGGGCCAACGTCCTGACTTTC
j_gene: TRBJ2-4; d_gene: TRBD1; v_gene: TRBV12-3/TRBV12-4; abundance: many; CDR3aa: CASSLRDRGKNIQYF; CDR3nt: TGTGCCAGCAGTCTCCGGGACAGGGGCAAAAACATTCAGTACTTC
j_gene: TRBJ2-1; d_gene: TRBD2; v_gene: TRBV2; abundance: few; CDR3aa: CVTLAGGPVYNEQFF; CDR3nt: TGTGTCACACTAGCGGGAGGGCCGGTCTACAATGAGCAGTTCTTC
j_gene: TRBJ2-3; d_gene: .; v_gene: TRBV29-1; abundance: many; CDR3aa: CSVVLGNRDTQYF; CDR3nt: TGCAGCGTAGTCCTAGGGAACAGGGATACGCAGTATTTT